Listed here are 26 T cell receptor beta chains from one sample, sequenced in a study of regulatory T cells in long-lasting Graves disease (dated by TCRdb to the early 2020s). The time point label for this specimen denotes: persistent/refractory GD, antithyroid drugs over 5 years with positive TRAb. For both TCR sequencing and RNA sequencing, RNA was extracted from PBMCs in TRIzol. Library prep was done by multiplex PCR. Sequencing used an Illumina HiSeq 4000. iRepertoire HTBI primers and Arm-PCR amplification of CDR3 regions were used to construct TCR beta libraries. Using fastp trimming at Q25 and MiXCR clonotype assembly, TCRdb reanalyzed the public sequencing data and kept in-frame beta chains. Rows with a matching CDR3 protein are joined into one entry that keeps the most common DNA and genes. The sample yields approximately 290,000 distinct CDR3 sequences; 22% were counted once. Around three fifths of the sample lies in the top ten.

The sample consisted of peripheral blood mononuclear cells (PBMCs), taken when the disease was refractory, from a patient treated with antithyroid drugs. The receptors stem from a female donor with Graves disease.

The table lists this clonotype with a few counts. The V and J genes are TRBV7-2 and TRBJ1-1, with a tentative D call TRBD1 (5 bases). The germline CDR1 and CDR2 sequences are SGHTA and FQGNSA. V lost 1 base and J 7 bases, leaving 13 bases between the germline ends. The CDR3 has 14 amino acids. Here the CDR3 reads CASSLGGVVGEAFF. For the CDR3, the DNA is TGTGCCAGCAGCTTAGGGGGGGTTGTCGGTGAAGCTTTCTTT.

The CDR3 DNA is TGTGCCAGTAGTACTTCGACAGATATATACACTGAAGCTTTCTTT. Its translation: CASSTSTDIYTEAFF. The V and J genes are TRBV19 and TRBJ1-1; TRBD1 is a possible D gene (5 bases). Germline values: CDR1 LNHDA, CDR2 SQIVND (reference sequence). This CDR3 has 15 amino acids. Trimming took 4 bases from V and 3 from J, leaving 15 bases between them.

The chain recombines TRBV7-2 with TRBJ2-2, with a weak D call TRBD2 (5 bases). Germline V gene data show CDR1 as SGHTA and CDR2 as FQGNSA. The CDR3 spans 14 residues. Trimming took off 3 bases at V and 6 bases at J, with 11 bases between the two ends. This CDR3 reads CASSFSTGAGELFF. The CDR3 coding sequence is TGTGCCAGCAGCTTCTCAACCGGGGCCGGGGAGCTGTTTTTT. The full variable domain, with the rest looked up from reference TRBV7-2 and TRBJ2-2, is GAGVSQSPSNKVTEKGKDVELRCDPISGHTALYWYRQSLGQGLEFLIYFQGNSAPDKSGLPSDRFSAERTGGSVSTLTIQRTQQEDSAVYLCASSFSTGAGELFFGEGSRLTVL.

The chain links TRBV6-2 or TRBV6-3 to TRBJ1-1, with D perhaps matching TRBD1 (5 bases). Germline lookup yields CDR1 MNHEY and CDR2 SVGEGT. Trimming stripped 0 bases from V and 1 base from J, with 9 bases between. The length of the CDR3 is 15 residues. CDR3 sequence (DNA): TGTGCCAGCAGTTACTCCGGGCAGGGGAACACTGAAGCTTTCTTT. As protein: CASSYSGQGNTEAFF.

The V and J genes are TRBV6-4 and TRBJ2-2; D ambiguous. Trimming took off 5 bases at V and 1 base at J, with 20 bases between the two ends. Per the germline V gene, CDR1 is MRHNA and CDR2 is SNTAGT. This CDR3 is 18 amino acids long. CDR3 nucleotide sequence: TGTGCCAGCAGTTACCATAAGGGCACTATGGGGAACACCGGGGAGCTGTTTTTT. Its translation: CASSYHKGTMGNTGELFF.

Ten or more counts support this clonotype. The chain has TRBV7-2 and TRBJ1-2; unclear D gene. From germline, CDR1 is SGHTA and CDR2 FQGNSA. The CDR3 runs to 14 residues. V lost 5 bases, J lost 4 bases, and 14 bases lay in between. Here the CDR3 DNA reads TGTGCCAGCAGCCATGGGAATGAGGGCTATGGCTACACCTTC. Encoded protein: CASSHGNEGYGYTF.

The chain combines TRBV28 with TRBJ2-7, with TRBD1 matching 9 bases. The CDR3 extends over 15 amino acids. From germline, CDR1 is MDHEN and CDR2 SYDVKM. V lost 6 bases to trimming and J lost 2 bases; unmatched junction nucleotides: 8. The CDR3 reads CASSSWGQGAYEQYF. The CDR3 DNA reads TGTGCCAGCAGCTCTTGGGGACAGGGAGCCTACGAGCAGTACTTC.

The V gene is TRBV7-2, the J gene TRBJ1-3; TRBD1 agrees at 12 bases. V was clipped by 6 bases and J by 4 bases; unmatched bases: 4. The CDR3 consists of 15 residues. Germline values: CDR1 SGHTA, CDR2 FQGNSA. The CDR3 protein is CASSRDRGHGNTIYF. The CDR3 DNA follows: TGTGCCAGCAGTCGGGACAGGGGGCACGGAAACACCATATATTTT.

This clonotype was detected only a few times. This chain connects TRBV7-2 to TRBJ2-5; 8 bases fit TRBD2. The length of the CDR3 is 15 residues. J gave up 7 bases and V 0 bases, and 7 bases lay outside the gene matches. In germline, CDR1 is SGHTA, CDR2 FQGNSA. The CDR3 loop reads CASSLAGLDEGTQYF. The CDR3 DNA sequence: TGTGCCAGCAGCTTAGCGGGACTAGATGAAGGGACCCAGTACTTC.

This chain joins TRBV6-2 or TRBV6-3 and TRBJ1-5, with D unresolved. The V gene's germline CDR1 is MNHEY and CDR2 SVGEGT. V lost 0 bases, J lost 5 bases, and 14 bases lay in between. The CDR3 loop spans 16 amino acids. This chain's CDR3 is CASSYSSIFYDQPQHF. Written as DNA, the CDR3 is TGTGCCAGCAGTTACTCGAGCATCTTCTATGATCAGCCCCAGCATTTT.

The rearrangement uses TRBV6-9 and TRBJ1-2; D is possibly TRBD1 (5 bases). The CDR3 totals 14 residues. V gave up 3 bases and J gave up 2 bases, with 10 bases separating them. Germline lookup yields CDR1 MNHGY and CDR2 SVAAGI. The CDR3 nucleotides read TGTGCCAGCAGTTACTCCAGACAGAACTATGGCTACACCTTC. This sequence encodes CASSYSRQNYGYTF.

The chain carries TRBV27 and TRBJ2-7; no clear D gene. The CDR3 has 15 amino acids. The ends were cut back, 5 bases at V and 2 bases at J, with 16 bases in the middle. Germline assignment: CDR1 MNHEY and CDR2 SMNVEV (reference sequence). The CDR3 DNA reads as TGTGCCAGCAGTGACCTCGCTGTGGGTGCCTACGAGCAGTACTTC. As protein: CASSDLAVGAYEQYF.

The rearrangement uses TRBV20-1 and TRBJ1-1, with D perhaps TRBD1 (5 bases). With 7 bases removed from V and 11 bases from J, the gap between germline ends came to 17 bases. The CDR3 has 11 residues. Germline assignment: CDR1 DFQATT and CDR2 SNEGSKA (reference sequence). CDR3 region: CSVPRGGGAFF. DNA for the CDR3: TGCAGTGTCCCACGGGGTGGGGGGGCTTTCTTT.

This clonotype was observed at least ten times. The rearrangement links TRBV7-2 to TRBJ2-7; no definite D call. CDR1 SGHTA and CDR2 FQGNSA come from the germline V gene. This CDR3 spans 11 amino acids. V dropped 4 bases and J dropped 6 bases, with 7 bases sitting between them. The CDR3 sequence is CASSWMGEQYF. DNA for the CDR3: TGTGCCAGCAGCTGGATGGGCGAGCAGTACTTC.

This clonotype was found a few times. The chain joins TRBV14 to TRBJ2-7; TRBD1 matches 7 bases. Trimming at V came to 6 bases and at J to 3 bases, leaving 14 bases not matched to a gene. CDR3 length equals 16 residues. The V gene's germline CDR1 is SGHDN and CDR2 FVKESK. CDR3: CASRPDRDQPNYEQYF. In DNA form, the CDR3 reads TGTGCCAGCAGACCCGACAGGGATCAACCTAACTACGAGCAGTACTTC.

The sample holds a few counts of this clonotype. The chain employs TRBV6-1 and TRBJ1-6, with a possible D match to TRBD1 (6 bases). There are 14 residues in the CDR3. The germline CDR1 and CDR2 sequences are MNHNS and SASEGT. V shed 6 bases and J shed 6 bases, with 12 bases lying between them. As DNA, the CDR3 is TGTGCCAGCAGACCCGACAGGACTAATTCACCCCTCCACTTT. It translates to CASRPDRTNSPLHF.

This clonotype came up a few times. The genes are TRBV27 and TRBJ2-7; no clear D gene. The V gene lost 7 bases and the J gene lost 5 bases, with 12 bases spanning the gap. This CDR3 comprises 12 residues. CDR1 MNHEY and CDR2 SMNVEV come from the germline V gene (reference sequence). The CDR3 spells CASKRNGHEQYF. CDR3 in DNA: TGTGCCAGCAAAAGGAACGGCCACGAGCAGTACTTC.

The CDR3 sequence: CASRPLRTGELFF. Here the CDR3 DNA reads TGTGCCAGCAGGCCCCTACGAACCGGGGAGCTGTTTTTT. The J gene is TRBJ2-2, the V gene TRBV7-2; D is unclear. The CDR3 runs 13 residues. The germline V gene encodes CDR1 SGHTA and CDR2 FQGNSA. Trimming cost V 6 bases and J 5 bases, with 10 bases left between them.

This clonotype has just a few counts. This chain connects TRBV7-9 to TRBJ2-6, with TRBD1 identical over 7 bases. The germline V gene has CDR1 SEHNR and CDR2 FQNEAQ (reference sequence). The V segment lost 5 bases and the J segment 0 bases; nucleotides outside the gene matches: 19. The CDR3 loop spans 21 amino acids. The CDR3 here is CASSLPSLTGLHSSGANVLTF. CDR3 coding DNA: TGTGCCAGCAGCCTACCATCTCTGACAGGGCTCCACAGCTCTGGGGCCAACGTCCTGACTTTC.

This clonotype was seen more than once but under ten times. The chain joins TRBV7-3 to TRBJ2-7; 9 nucleotides agree with TRBD2. V lost 4 bases, J lost 1 base, and 11 bases stayed unmatched. The CDR3 loop spans 17 amino acids. Germline V gene data show CDR1 as SGHTA and CDR2 as FQGTGA. The CDR3 DNA is TGTGCCAGCAGCTCACACCTAGCGGGGAATTTATCCTACGAGCAGTACTTC. Amino acids: CASSSHLAGNLSYEQYF.

The table lists this clonotype with a few counts. This sequence joins TRBV12-5 and TRBJ1-2; tentatively, D is TRBD1 (6 bases). Germline values: CDR1 LGHNT, CDR2 FRNRAP. The CDR3 has 13 residues. Trimming shortened V by 0 bases and J by 8 bases, and 10 bases separated the two germline ends. The CDR3 nucleotides are TGTGCTAGTGGTTTGGTTTCAGGGGCGGGCTACACCTTC. Amino acids: CASGLVSGAGYTF.

The rearrangement links TRBV6-2 or TRBV6-3 to TRBJ2-6; 9 nucleotides line up with TRBD1. This CDR3 contains 17 residues. Germline CDR1 is MNHEY and CDR2 is SVGEGT. V was clipped by 5 bases and J by 0 bases; unmatched bases: 5. CDR3 loop: CASSVRTGVSGANVLTF. As DNA, the CDR3 is TGTGCCAGCAGTGTCCGGACAGGGGTCTCTGGGGCCAACGTCCTGACTTTC.

This clonotype appeared many times. The J gene is TRBJ2-2, the V gene TRBV28, with 7 bases fitting TRBD1. Germline loops: CDR1 MDHEN, CDR2 SYDVKM. Trimming at V came to 3 bases and at J to 6 bases, leaving 4 bases not matched to a gene. The CDR3 contains 14 residues. DNA for the CDR3: TGTGCCAGCAGTTTGACAGGGTTGGCCGGGGAGCTGTTTTTT. Its protein product is CASSLTGLAGELFF. The full variable domain, rest sourced from reference TRBV28 and TRBJ2-2, is DVKVTQSSRYLVKRTGEKVFLECVQDMDHENMFWYRQDPGLGLRLIYFSYDVKMKEKGDIPEGYSVSREKKERFSLILESASTNQTSMYLCASSLTGLAGELFFGEGSRLTVL.

This clonotype was seen ten or more times. This rearrangement joins TRBV28 to TRBJ2-7; D not certain. Per germline, CDR1 MDHEN and CDR2 SYDVKM. Trimming cost V 4 bases and J 6 bases, with 7 bases left between them. This CDR3 has 11 residues. Here the CDR3 DNA reads TGTGCCAGCAGTTCTAACTCCGAGCAGTACTTC. Translating gives CASSSNSEQYF.

V is TRBV19 and J is TRBJ2-2, with D perhaps TRBD2 (5 bases). The CDR3 has 13 residues. Looked up from germline, CDR1 is LNHDA and CDR2 is SQIVND (reference sequence). Trimming shortened V by 9 bases and J by 2 bases, and 10 bases separated the two germline ends. The CDR3: CASAGKNTGELFF. DNA for the CDR3: TGTGCCAGCGCCGGGAAAAACACCGGGGAGCTGTTTTTT.

This clonotype was counted only a few times. This sequence joins TRBV27 and TRBJ1-5; D possibly corresponds to TRBD1 (6 bases). Germline lookup yields CDR1 MNHEY and CDR2 SMNVEV (reference sequence). V lost 9 bases, J lost 1 base, and 25 bases lay in between. The CDR3 has 18 amino acids. CDR3 residues: CASNPTGLNSRSNQPQHF. In DNA form, the CDR3 reads TGTGCCAGTAACCCAACAGGGCTGAATAGTCGGAGCAATCAGCCCCAGCATTTT.